The TCR beta chain described here comes from a study of T cells expressing NK-cell markers. Study-wide context: Just one sequenced donor of eight was HCMV-seronegative, while seven were seropositive.

TCRdb reanalyzed the 5' RACE reads and collapses them to one entry per CDR3 protein, without DNA. The repertoire shows 150,000 or so distinct CDR3 sequences; the top ten hold over 35%. This CDR3 is built from 14 residues. The germline CDR1 and CDR2 sequences are KGHDR and SFDVKD. Sequenced sample: blood T cells: a sorted CD56 or NKG2C T cell subset, CD4+ or CD8+ T cells, or bulk PBMC T cells (not recorded which). V and J are TRBV24-1 and TRBJ2-7; the TCRdb D gene call, TRBD1, has no DNA to confirm it. This receptor was taken from a woman between 50 and 59 years old in good health. CDR3 sequence reads: CATSDPDRAYEQYF.